The rows below give T cell receptor beta chains drawn from one sample of a study of T-cell reconstitution after alpha-beta-depleted transplantation in children. TCRdb passed the PCR reads through MiXCR, listing each CDR3 protein once. The sample contains around 420,000 distinct CDR3 sequences, around 15% of which appear only once. Sequencing was performed on PBMCs, mostly from graft donor cells, taken 360 days after TCRalphabeta/CD19-depleted stem cell transplant. These receptors were collected from a boy less than two years old who had a stem cell transplant for Wiskott-Aldrich syndrome, so the T cells may come from the graft donor. Each CDR3 is given with its conserved first and last residue. The order of the fields is J gene, clone size, V gene, CDR3 protein. Size tells how often a clone was seen (once, few, many) or the class of an expanded clone, and some rows leave it out.

TRBJ1-5	few	TRBV6-5	CASSYGGSGQPQHF
TRBJ2-2	few	TRBV24-1	CATSDFRGWTSGSNTGELFF
TRBJ2-7	-	TRBV9	CASSPTGLAGAEQYF
TRBJ2-3	few	TRBV7-2	CASSLVVRDTQYF
TRBJ1-5	few	TRBV12-3/TRBV12-4	CASSFKGGSNQPQHF
TRBJ2-3	once	TRBV7-8	CASSFGGAGWADTQYF
TRBJ2-1	once	TRBV12-3/TRBV12-4	CASRLGTGGIGEQFF
TRBJ2-7	-	TRBV15	CATSRAGSGSYEQYF
TRBJ1-2	-	TRBV6-6	CASSYSTVANYGYTF
TRBJ2-2	-	TRBV4-1	CASSQRRLAGGPNTGELFF
TRBJ2-3	few	TRBV5-1	CASSLEGPRADTQYF
TRBJ1-1	-	TRBV12-3/TRBV12-4	CASSPLREGEAFF
TRBJ2-1	few	TRBV12-3/TRBV12-4	CASTRLAPSNEQFF
TRBJ2-7	few	TRBV7-6	CASSLGTGELYEQYF
TRBJ2-7	few	TRBV5-1	CASSFGLADEQYF
TRBJ2-3	few	TRBV3-1	CASSHPGQFTDTQYF
TRBJ2-1	few	TRBV7-7	CASSFGGANEQFF
TRBJ1-2	-	TRBV4-1	CASSQVEQGGIGYTF
TRBJ2-7	-	TRBV29-1	CSVEGQAGFHEQYF
TRBJ1-3	-	TRBV20-1	CSARRGPFSGNTIYF
TRBJ1-3	-	TRBV7-9	CASSHRDGSDYTPIYF
TRBJ1-2	few	TRBV7-2	CASSAHMLVGYTF
TRBJ1-1	many	TRBV5-1	CASSLAGTGENTEAFF
TRBJ2-2	many	TRBV7-7	CASSSTITGELFF
TRBJ2-3	few	TRBV5-1	CASSLELAEQYF
TRBJ2-4	-	TRBV2	CASSERGPAKNIQYF
TRBJ1-6	-	TRBV5-6	CASSFGNLGPLGRNSPLHF
TRBJ2-7	few	TRBV5-1	CASSYGTGSFIYEQYF
TRBJ2-1	-	TRBV7-2	CASSPLRSYNEQFF